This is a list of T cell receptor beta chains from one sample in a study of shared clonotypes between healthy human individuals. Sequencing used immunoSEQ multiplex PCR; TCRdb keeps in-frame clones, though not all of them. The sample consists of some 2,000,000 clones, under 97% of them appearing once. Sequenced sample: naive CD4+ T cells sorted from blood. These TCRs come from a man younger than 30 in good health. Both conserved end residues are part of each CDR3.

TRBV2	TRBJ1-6	CASSRDRGSPLHF
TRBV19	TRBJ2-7	CASSIVRGNNHEQYF
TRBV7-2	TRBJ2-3	CASSLAWADTQYF
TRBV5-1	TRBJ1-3	CASSLGVTGSGNTIYF
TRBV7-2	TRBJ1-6	CASSQGARNSPLHF
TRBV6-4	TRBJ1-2	CASSPSRDGGYGYTF
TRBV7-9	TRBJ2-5	CASSLGGPGETQYF
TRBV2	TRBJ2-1	CASSGRTGIFNEQFF
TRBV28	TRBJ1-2	CASSLWGRVGYTF
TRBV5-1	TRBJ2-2	CASRFGTENTGELFF
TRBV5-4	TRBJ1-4	CASSDSVATNEKLFF
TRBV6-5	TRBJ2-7	CASSYSPRIIYEQYF
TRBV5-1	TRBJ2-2	CASSFRATGELFF
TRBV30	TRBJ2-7	CAWSVFGKAYEQYF
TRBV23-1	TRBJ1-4	CASSPRQGGNEKLFF
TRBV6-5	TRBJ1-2	CASTQGSAVAGYTF
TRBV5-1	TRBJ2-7	CASSSRDGVGEQYF
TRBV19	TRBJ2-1	CASSRTGTNYNEQFF
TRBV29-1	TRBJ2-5	CSVSAGRQETQYF
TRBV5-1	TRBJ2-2	CASRFAGALTGELFF
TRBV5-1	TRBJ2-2	CASSYYSGSRTGELFF
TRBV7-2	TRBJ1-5	CASSLVPGGNQPQHF
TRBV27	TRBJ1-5	CASSSQGAAGNQPQHF
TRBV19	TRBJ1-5	CASSIGNHQPQHF
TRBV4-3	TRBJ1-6	CASSQDAGGASYNSPLHF
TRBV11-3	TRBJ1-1	CASSLDGNTEAFF
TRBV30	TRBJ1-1	CAGGTGVNTEAFF
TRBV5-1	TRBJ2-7	CASSLGTNSNEQYF
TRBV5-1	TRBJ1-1	CASSPGGVSDTEAFF
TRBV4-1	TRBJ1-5	CASSQDFQGLNQPQHF
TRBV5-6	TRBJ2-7	CASSWTSGNEQYF
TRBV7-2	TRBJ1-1	CASSLRYTEAFF
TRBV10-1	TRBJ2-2	CASSGGQGRTGELFF
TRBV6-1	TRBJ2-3	CASSEGGRGEPTDTQYF
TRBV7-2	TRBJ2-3	CASSWVDRGTDTQYF
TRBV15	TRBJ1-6	CATSRAYGGSVDSPLHF
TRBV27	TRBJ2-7	CASSSQYEQYF
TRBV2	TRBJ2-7	CASGGYEQYF
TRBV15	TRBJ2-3	CATSRGAGPTDTQYF
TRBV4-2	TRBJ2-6	CASSRTNREGANVLTF
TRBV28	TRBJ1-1	CASSFGGRTEAFF
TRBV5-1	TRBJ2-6	CASSWDSGANVLTF
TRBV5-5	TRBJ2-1	CASSLTYSGGYNEQFF
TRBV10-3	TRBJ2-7	CAISESGDGEQYF
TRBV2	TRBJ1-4	CASIWTSSTNEKLFF
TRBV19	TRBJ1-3	CASRLNSGNTIYF
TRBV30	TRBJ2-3	CAWSSGPGTDTQYF
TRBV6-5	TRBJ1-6	CASRSRQANNSPLHF
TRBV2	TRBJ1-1	CASKGRFFTEAFF
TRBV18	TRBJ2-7	CASSPFSGPNEQYF
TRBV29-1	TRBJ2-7	CSVEGGAEQYF
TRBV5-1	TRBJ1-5	CASSLSSRNNQPQHF
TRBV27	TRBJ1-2	CASSLSDRTGHGYTF
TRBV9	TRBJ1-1	CASSVALASYEAFF
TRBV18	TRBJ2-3	CASSQRTGGRDTQYF
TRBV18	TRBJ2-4	CASSPSGSYAKNIQYF
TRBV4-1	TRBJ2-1	CASSQDRGYNEQFF
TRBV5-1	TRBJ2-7	CASSTMRGRSYEQYF
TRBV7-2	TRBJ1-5	CASSLGGTVDQPQHF
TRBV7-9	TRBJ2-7	CASSLLREGPYEQYF